The clone carrying this T cell receptor beta chain was seen once. Its antigen remains unidentified. The table came from immunoSEQ multiplex PCR; TCRdb's copy has only in-frame clones and leaves some out. The data contain 110,000 to 150,000 clones, 60% to 85% of them seen just once; the ten biggest clones take up around 4.9%. These data originate in a study of cytotoxic CD8 clonotypes in ibrutinib-treated CLL. The overall study: Of a cohort that held around 10 relapsed/refractory and 15 treatment-naive patients, roughly 18 were IGHV unmutated.

Germline V gene sequence: CDR1 SGHTA, CDR2 FQGNSA. CDR3 length: 14 amino acids. The V and J ends lost 5 bases and 2 bases respectively, with 10 bases between them. Findings and limits, study-wide: Clonality increased at ibrutinib response and stayed stable in sustained remission. At progression, however, it fell back toward baseline. Public clonotypes were seen rarely and were contracted or stable on treatment. Baseline clonality was higher than in age-matched healthy donors and moved in step with circulating CD8+ T-cell counts.

V gene TRBV7-2 combines with J gene TRBJ1-5; no clear D gene. The starting material was PBMCs, obtained after 24 months of ibrutinib treatment. The TCR comes from a human donor with chronic lymphocytic leukemia. The CDR3 loop is CASSRDWGNQPQHF. CDR3 in DNA: TGTGCCAGCAGCCGTGATTGGGGCAATCAGCCCCAGCATTTT.